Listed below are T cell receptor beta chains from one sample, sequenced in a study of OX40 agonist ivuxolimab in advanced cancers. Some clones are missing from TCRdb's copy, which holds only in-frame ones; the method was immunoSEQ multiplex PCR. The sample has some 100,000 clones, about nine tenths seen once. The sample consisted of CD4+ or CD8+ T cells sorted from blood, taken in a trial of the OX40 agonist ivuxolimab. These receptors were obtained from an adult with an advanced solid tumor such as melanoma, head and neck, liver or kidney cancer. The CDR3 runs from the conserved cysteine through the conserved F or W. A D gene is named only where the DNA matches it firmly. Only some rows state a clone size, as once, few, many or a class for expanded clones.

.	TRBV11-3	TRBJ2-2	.	CASSSTKDKFTGELFF
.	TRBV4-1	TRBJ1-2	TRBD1	CASSQDYRGIGGYTF
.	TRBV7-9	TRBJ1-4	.	CASSRGSNGGKLFF
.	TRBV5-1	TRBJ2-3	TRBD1	CASSLGTGEGRTDTQYF
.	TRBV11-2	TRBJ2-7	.	CASSSGRAFSYEQYF
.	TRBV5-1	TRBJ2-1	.	CASSLIPVNEQFF
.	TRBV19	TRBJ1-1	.	CASSMGSPSGAFF
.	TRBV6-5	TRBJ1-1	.	CASSSTALWNTEAFF
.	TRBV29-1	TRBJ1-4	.	CSVEVGAVGEKLFF
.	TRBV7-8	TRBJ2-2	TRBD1	CASSSTGAASTGELFF
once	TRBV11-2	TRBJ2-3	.	CASSFEPTDTQYF
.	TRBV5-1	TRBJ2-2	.	CASSSTDGSVTGELFF
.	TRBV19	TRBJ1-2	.	CASSISGTRIGYTF
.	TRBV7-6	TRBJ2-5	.	CASSPLGAVNSPHF
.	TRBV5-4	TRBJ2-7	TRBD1	CASSKDRYEQYF
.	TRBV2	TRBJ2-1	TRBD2	CASGTSGPTYNEQFF
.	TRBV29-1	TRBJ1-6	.	CSAPKLDSPLHF
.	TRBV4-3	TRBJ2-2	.	CASSHGLDANTGELFF
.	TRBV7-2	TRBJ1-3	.	CASSLGLFSSGNTIYF
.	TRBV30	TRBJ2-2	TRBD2	CAWSTGGSVAGELFF
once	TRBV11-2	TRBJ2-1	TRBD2	CASSLVAGVVNEQFF
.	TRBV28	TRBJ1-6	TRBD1	CASSFRQGASPLHF
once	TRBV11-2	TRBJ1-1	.	CASSSRENTEAFF
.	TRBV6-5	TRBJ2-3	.	CASSYLQGSTDTQYF
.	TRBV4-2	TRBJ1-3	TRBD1	CASSQGTQGAGNTIYF
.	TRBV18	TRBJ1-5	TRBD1	CASSPRTGSDQPQHF
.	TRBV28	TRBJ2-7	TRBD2	CASSLQRAGGSYEQYF
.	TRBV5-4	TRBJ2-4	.	CASSLGGVEANIQYF
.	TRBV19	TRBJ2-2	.	CASRLGGELFF
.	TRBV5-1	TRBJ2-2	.	CASSPDRELFF
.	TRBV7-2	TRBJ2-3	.	CASSLTSAGRSTDTQYF
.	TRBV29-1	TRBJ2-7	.	CSVVPGRGSYEQYF
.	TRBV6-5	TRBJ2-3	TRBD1	CASRKTGGAQYF
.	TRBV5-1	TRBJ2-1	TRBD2	CASSLDPGGTYNEQFF
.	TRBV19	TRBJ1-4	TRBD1	CASSPPGGLEEKLFF
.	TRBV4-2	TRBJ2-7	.	CASSQARGTYEQYF
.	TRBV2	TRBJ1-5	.	CASRPPGIYEVSNQPQHF
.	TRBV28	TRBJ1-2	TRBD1	CASSLPGQGIYGYTF
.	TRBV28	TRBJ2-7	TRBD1	CASRSRDRAHEQYF
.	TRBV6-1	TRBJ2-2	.	CASSLQAGNTGELFF
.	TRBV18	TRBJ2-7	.	CASSPTGGSYEQYF